A single sample is the source of the 16 T cell receptor beta chains below, sequenced in a study of identical twins. Each CDR3 protein gets one entry after TCRdb re-called the 5' RACE reads with MiXCR. The data contain some 710,000 distinct CDR3 sequences, 5.5% to 6.5% of them singletons. Sequencing used naive T cells sorted from blood. The origin of the receptors is a man between 18 and 29 years old in good health.

This clonotype has ten or more counts. CDR3: CASSGSGSYQPQHF. CDR3 DNA sequence: TGTGCCAGCAGCGGTTCAGGGAGCTATCAGCCCCAGCATTTT. The chain has TRBV7-9 and TRBJ1-5; D possibly corresponds to TRBD1 (5 bases). The CDR3 is 14 amino acids. Germline V CDR1 and CDR2: SEHNR, FQNEAQ (reference sequence). V was clipped by 5 bases and J by 5 bases, with 13 bases between them.

This clonotype occurred many times. This CDR3 is CASTLRWNTGELFF. CDR3 DNA sequence: TGTGCCAGCACCCTCAGATGGAACACCGGGGAGCTGTTTTTT. This sequence joins TRBV9 and TRBJ2-2; no clear D. Between the trimmed V and J ends, which lost 6 bases and 1 base, there was a span of 10 bases. The germline CDR1 and CDR2 sequences are SGDLS and YYNGEE. The CDR3 loop spans 14 amino acids.

The table lists this clonotype with a few counts. This chain links TRBV7-8 with TRBJ2-5; D is uncertain. The CDR3 sequence is 15 residues long. V was shortened by 3 bases and J by 5 bases, with 16 bases between the two germline ends. CDR1 is SGHVS, CDR2 FQNEAQ, per germline. CDR3 sequence: CASSFRPRMWETQYF. CDR3 DNA sequence: TGTGCCAGCAGCTTCAGGCCCAGGATGTGGGAGACCCAGTACTTC.

To note about this clonotype: A much larger clone differs by one base, so this may be a read error. V and J are TRBV7-6 and TRBJ2-7; no clear D. The V end was cut by 0 bases, the J end by 2 bases, with 5 bases between. The CDR3 is 13 residues long. From germline, CDR1 is SGHVS and CDR2 FNYEAQ. The CDR3, as DNA: TGTGCCAGCAGCTTAGCGGCCCCCTACGAGCAGTACTTC. It specifies CASSLAAPYEQYF.

This clonotype has ten or more counts. In DNA, the CDR3 is TGCAGCGTTGTAGGGTTTGAGGGCAATCAGCCCCAGCATTTT. It encodes CSVVGFEGNQPQHF. The genes are TRBV29-1 and TRBJ1-5; D remains unclear. Germline CDR1 SQVTM, CDR2 ANQGSEA. The V end was cut by 4 bases, the J end by 2 bases, with 12 bases between. The CDR3 is made up of 14 amino acids.

The chain recombines TRBV5-5 with TRBJ2-1, with 8 positions matching TRBD1. The CDR3 runs to 15 residues. Germline V gene data show CDR1 as SGHKS and CDR2 as YYEKEE (reference sequence). Trimming took 3 bases from V and 10 from J; bases not matched to a gene: 12. The CDR3 bases are TGTGCCAGCAGCTCCGGACAGGGCGGCGTGTGGGAGCAGTTCTTC. This codes for CASSSGQGGVWEQFF.

In this sample, this clonotype turned up a few times. This sequence joins TRBV4-2 and TRBJ2-2; D unclear. The CDR3 is made up of 17 amino acids. Trimming took 0 bases from V and 6 from J, leaving 17 bases between them. Germline CDR1 and CDR2: LGHNA and YNFKEQ. Written as DNA, the CDR3 is TGTGCCAGCAGCCAAGAACCCTCAAGCCGGGTCTCCGGGGAGCTGTTTTTT. Translated, it gives CASSQEPSSRVSGELFF.

This clonotype was observed many times. The rearrangement links TRBV5-1 to TRBJ1-5; TRBD1 matches at 7 bases. The CDR3 extends over 15 amino acids. J lost 4 bases, V lost 0 bases, and 4 bases had no gene match. Germline V lookup: CDR1 SGHRS, CDR2 YFSETQ. The CDR3 DNA sequence: TGCGCCAGCAGCTTGGTAGGGGGCTTGAATCAGCCCCAGCATTTT. Translating gives CASSLVGGLNQPQHF.

This clonotype turned up a few times. The chain combines TRBV5-1 with TRBJ2-1, with 7 bases that match TRBD2. Germline CDR1 reads SGHRS; CDR2 reads YFSETQ. The CDR3 is made up of 14 amino acids. Trimming took 0 bases from V and 8 from J; bases not matched to a gene: 5. In DNA, the CDR3 is TGCGCCAGCAGCTTGGCCGCGGGAGAGTATGAGCAGTTCTTC. As protein: CASSLAAGEYEQFF. Filled out from reference TRBV5-1 and TRBJ2-1, the complete variable domain reads KAGVTQTPRYLIKTRGQQVTLSCSPISGHRSVSWYQQTPGQGLQFLFEYFSETQRNKGNFPGRFSGRQFSNSRSEMNVSTLELGDSALYLCASSLAAGEYEQFFGPGTRLTVL.

This clonotype was picked up many times. The chain couples TRBV29-1 to TRBJ2-5, with TRBD2 matching 11 bases. This CDR3 is 14 amino acids long. Germline loops: CDR1 SQVTM, CDR2 ANQGSEA. J gave up 5 bases and V 6 bases, and 8 bases lay outside the gene matches. CDR3 protein: CSVVGLADWETQYF. The CDR3 region has the DNA TGCAGCGTCGTGGGACTAGCGGACTGGGAGACCCAGTACTTC.

This clonotype was found many times. The chain recombines TRBV7-9 with TRBJ1-1; 8 bases are shared with TRBD1. This CDR3 contains 15 residues. CDR1 and CDR2 from the germline V gene are SEHNR and FQNEAQ (reference sequence). Germline trimming cut 5 bases from V and 0 bases from J; bases unmatched to any gene: 5. In nucleotides, the CDR3 is TGTGCCAGCAGCGACAGGGGCAGAATGAACACTGAAGCTTTCTTT. Translation: CASSDRGRMNTEAFF.

This clonotype was recorded at least ten times. The chain employs TRBV5-1 and TRBJ1-5; D not certain. Germline CDR1 is SGHRS and CDR2 is YFSETQ. The CDR3 covers 15 residues. V shed 1 base and J shed 7 bases, with 15 bases lying between them. This CDR3 reads CASSLSGDGLQPQHF. CDR3 in DNA: TGCGCCAGCAGCTTGAGTGGCGACGGCCTCCAGCCCCAGCATTTT.

This clonotype was counted only a few times. The chain carries TRBV18 and TRBJ2-3, with D hard to call. With 3 bases removed from V and 6 bases from J, the gap between germline ends came to 10 bases. This CDR3 spans 13 amino acids. Looked up from germline, CDR1 is KGHSH and CDR2 is LQKENI. The CDR3 DNA sequence: TGTGCCAGCTCACCGAGGCAGTTGGATACGCAGTATTTT. Encoded protein: CASSPRQLDTQYF.

This clonotype was observed a handful of times. The rearrangement links TRBV10-3 to TRBJ2-5; 11 bases align to TRBD2. Germline V gene lookup returns CDR1 ENHRY and CDR2 SYGVKD. V dropped 4 bases and J dropped 5; count of bases not matched to a gene: 6. The CDR3 length is 15 residues. As DNA, the CDR3 is TGTGCCATCAGTGTTGGTAGCGGGAGGGAGGAGACCCAGTACTTC. It codes for CAISVGSGREETQYF.

This chain uses TRBV5-1 with TRBJ2-2; maybe TRBD1 (6 bases). Trimming took off 2 bases at V and 6 bases at J, with 11 bases between the two ends. This CDR3 is 14 amino acids long. The V gene's germline CDR1 is SGHRS and CDR2 YFSETQ. The CDR3 here is CASSLNRAAGELFF. The CDR3 nucleotides read TGCGCCAGCAGCTTAAACAGGGCCGCCGGGGAGCTGTTTTTT.

The sample holds a few counts of this clonotype. CDR3 DNA: TGTGCCACCGTTAGGGACGTCGGGACCGGGGAGCTGTTTTTT. This codes for CATVRDVGTGELFF. This chain joins TRBV7-8 and TRBJ2-2; D may be TRBD1 or TRBD2 (5 bases each). Trimming took 10 bases from V and 5 from J, leaving 17 bases between them. Germline loops: CDR1 SGHVS, CDR2 FQNEAQ. The CDR3 is 14 residues long.